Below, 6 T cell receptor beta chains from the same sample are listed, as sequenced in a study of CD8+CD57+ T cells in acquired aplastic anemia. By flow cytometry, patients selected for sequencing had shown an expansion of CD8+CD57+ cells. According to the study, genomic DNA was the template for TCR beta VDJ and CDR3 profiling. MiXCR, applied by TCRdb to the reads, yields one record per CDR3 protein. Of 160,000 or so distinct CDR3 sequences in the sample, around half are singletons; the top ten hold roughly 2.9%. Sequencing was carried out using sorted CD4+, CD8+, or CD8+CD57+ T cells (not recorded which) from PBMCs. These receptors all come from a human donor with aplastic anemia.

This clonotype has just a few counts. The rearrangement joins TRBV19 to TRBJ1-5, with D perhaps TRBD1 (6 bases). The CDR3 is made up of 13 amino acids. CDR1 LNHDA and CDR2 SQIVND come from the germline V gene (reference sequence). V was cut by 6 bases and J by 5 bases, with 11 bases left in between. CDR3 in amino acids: CASSDRQDQPQHF. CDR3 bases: TGTGCCAGTAGCGACAGGCAAGATCAGCCCCAGCATTTT.

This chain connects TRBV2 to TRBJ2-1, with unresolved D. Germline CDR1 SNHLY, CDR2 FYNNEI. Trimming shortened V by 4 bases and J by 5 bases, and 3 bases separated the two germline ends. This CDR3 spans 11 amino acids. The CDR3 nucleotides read TGTGCCAGCAGTGGGAACAATGAGCAGTTCTTC. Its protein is CASSGNNEQFF. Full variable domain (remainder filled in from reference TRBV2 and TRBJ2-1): EPEVTQTPSHQVTQMGQEVILRCVPISNHLYFYWYRQILGQKVEFLVSFYNNEISEKSEIFDDQFSVERPDGSNFTLKIRSTKLEDSAMYFCASSGNNEQFFGPGTRLTVL.

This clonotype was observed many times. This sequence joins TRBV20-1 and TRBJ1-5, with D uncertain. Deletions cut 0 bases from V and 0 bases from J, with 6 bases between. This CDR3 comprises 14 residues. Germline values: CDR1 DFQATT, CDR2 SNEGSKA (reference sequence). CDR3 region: CSARDMGSNQPQHF. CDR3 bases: TGCAGTGCTAGAGATATGGGTAGCAATCAGCCCCAGCATTTT.

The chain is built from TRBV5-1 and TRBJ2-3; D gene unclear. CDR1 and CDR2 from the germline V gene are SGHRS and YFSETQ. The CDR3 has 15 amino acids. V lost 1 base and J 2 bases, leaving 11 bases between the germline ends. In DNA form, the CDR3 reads TGCGCCAGCAGCTTGTCCCCTGACTCCACAGATACGCAGTATTTT. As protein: CASSLSPDSTDTQYF.

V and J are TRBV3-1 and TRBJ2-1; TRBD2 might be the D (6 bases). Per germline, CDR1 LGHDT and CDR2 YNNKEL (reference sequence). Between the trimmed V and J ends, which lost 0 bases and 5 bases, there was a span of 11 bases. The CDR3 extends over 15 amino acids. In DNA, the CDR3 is TGTGCCAGCAGCCAAGATGCCGGAGGGCACAATGAGCAGTTCTTC. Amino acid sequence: CASSQDAGGHNEQFF.

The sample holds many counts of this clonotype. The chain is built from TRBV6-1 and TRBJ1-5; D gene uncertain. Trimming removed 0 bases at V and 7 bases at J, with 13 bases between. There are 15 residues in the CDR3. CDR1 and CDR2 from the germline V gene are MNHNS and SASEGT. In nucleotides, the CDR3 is TGTGCCAGCAGTGAAGCGTTAGGGAAAGGGCAGCCCCAGCATTTT. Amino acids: CASSEALGKGQPQHF.